This T cell receptor beta chain is drawn from a study of STAT3 mutations in large granular lymphocyte leukemia. Findings and caveats of the study: In T-cell large granular lymphocyte leukemia, about half of patients showed multiple immunodominant subclonotypes.

Using immunoSEQ multiplex PCR, the repertoire was profiled, and TCRdb retains in-frame clones only, with some absent. Among some 28,000 clones, around three quarters were seen once, and the ten largest hold about 32%. CDR3 length: 9 amino acids. CDR1 is SGHTS and CDR2 is YDEGEE in the germline V gene. Regarding this clone: Its antigen remains unknown. A read error may produce the germline difference seen at one junction end.

The material sequenced was peripheral blood mononuclear cells. This chain links TRBV5-8 with TRBJ1-2; D unclear. The receptor was derived from a woman aged 50 to 60 with T-cell large granular lymphocyte leukemia. Some clones in this sample may be carry-over from other donors' samples. The chain's CDR3 is CASSLIAPF. The DNA of the CDR3 is TGTGCCAGCAGCTTGATTGCACCCTTC.